One sample yielded the 5 T cell receptor beta chains listed below, sequenced in a study of OX40 agonist ivuxolimab in advanced cancers. TCRdb's table, derived via immunoSEQ multiplex PCR, lists solely in-frame clones and lacks some. This table has some 150,000 clones, 90% to 95% appearing once. The sequencing here drew on CD4+ or CD8+ T cells sorted from blood, taken in a trial of the OX40 agonist ivuxolimab. The receptors derive from an adult with an advanced solid tumor such as melanoma, head and neck, liver or kidney cancer.

This sequence joins TRBV5-6 and TRBJ1-5; the D gene is possibly TRBD1 (6 bases). Trimming left V 1 base short and J 6 bases short, with 14 bases between. The CDR3 is 15 amino acids. Germline V gene sequence: CDR1 SGHDT, CDR2 YYEEEE. For the CDR3, the DNA is TGTGCCAGCAGCTTGCGTCCGGGGGGCGTTCAGCCCCAGCATTTT. It specifies CASSLRPGGVQPQHF.

The rearrangement uses TRBV19 and TRBJ2-2, with 8 bases that match TRBD2. Per the germline V gene, CDR1 is LNHDA and CDR2 is SQIVND (reference sequence). V shed 3 bases and J 5 bases; nucleotides not matched to a gene: 5. This CDR3 spans 15 amino acids. CDR3 DNA sequence: TGTGCCAGTAGTATCGGGGGGGCGTGGACCGGGGAGCTGTTTTTT. Its translation is CASSIGGAWTGELFF.

The gene calls are TRBV21-1 and TRBJ1-4; TRBD1 is the table's D call, not checked against the DNA. TRBV21-1 is a documented pseudogene. There are 16 residues in the CDR3. The CDR3 spells CASSRRGQSTNEKLFF. As DNA, the CDR3 is TGTGCCAGCAGCAGAAGGGGGCAAAGTACTAATGAAAAACTGTTTTTT.

A few counts support this clone. The rearrangement joins TRBV19 to TRBJ1-2; possibly TRBD1 for D (5 bases). Germline V gene sequence: CDR1 LNHDA, CDR2 SQIVND (reference sequence). The CDR3 length is 15 residues. V was trimmed by 3 bases and J by 4 bases, leaving 15 bases between them. The CDR3 nucleotides read TGTGCCAGTAGTATTACGGAACGGGGCGGCTATGGCTACACCTTC. Amino acids: CASSITERGGYGYTF.

The V call is TRBV5-5, the J call TRBJ1-1, with D possibly TRBD1 on 5 matching bases. Germline V lookup: CDR1 SGHKS, CDR2 YYEKEE (reference sequence). V gave up 4 bases and J gave up 5 bases, with 18 bases separating them. CDR3 length equals 15 residues. The CDR3 nucleotides are TGTGCCAGCAGCCCGACGTCGGGGGTTGGGACTGAAGCTTTCTTT. Translation: CASSPTSGVGTEAFF. Combining the CDR3 with reference TRBV5-5 and TRBJ1-1 gives the whole variable domain DAGVTQSPTHLIKTRGQQVTLRCSPISGHKSVSWYQQVLGQGPQFIFQYYEKEERGRGNFPDRFSARQFPNYSSELNVNALLLGDSALYLCASSPTSGVGTEAFFGQGTRLTVV.